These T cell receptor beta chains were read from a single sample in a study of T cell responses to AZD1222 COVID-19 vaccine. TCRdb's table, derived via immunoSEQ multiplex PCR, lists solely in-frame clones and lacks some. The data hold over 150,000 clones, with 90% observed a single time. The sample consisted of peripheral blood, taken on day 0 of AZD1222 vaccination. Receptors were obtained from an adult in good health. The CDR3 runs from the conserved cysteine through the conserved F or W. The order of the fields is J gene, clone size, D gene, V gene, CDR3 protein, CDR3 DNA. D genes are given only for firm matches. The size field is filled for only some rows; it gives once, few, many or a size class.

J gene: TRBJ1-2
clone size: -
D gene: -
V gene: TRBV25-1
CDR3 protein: CASSEGGYGYTF
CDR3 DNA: TGTGCCAGCAGTGAAGGAGGATATGGCTACACCTTC

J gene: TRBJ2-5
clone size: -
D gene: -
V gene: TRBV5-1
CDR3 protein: CASSLFAQGQETQYF
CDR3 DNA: TGCGCCAGCAGCTTGTTCGCCCAGGGACAAGAGACCCAGTACTTC

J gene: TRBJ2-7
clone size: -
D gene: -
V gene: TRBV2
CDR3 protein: CASTVFEGGEQYF
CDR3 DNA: TGTGCCAGCACCGTATTTGAAGGGGGCGAGCAGTACTTC

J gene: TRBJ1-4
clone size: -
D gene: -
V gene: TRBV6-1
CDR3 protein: CASSEDRAEANEKLFF
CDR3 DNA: TGTGCCAGCAGTGAAGACCGGGCGGAGGCTAATGAAAAACTGTTTTTT

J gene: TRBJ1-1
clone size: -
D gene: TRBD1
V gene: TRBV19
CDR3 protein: CASSVLPGQVISTEAFF
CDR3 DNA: TGTGCCAGTAGTGTTCTCCCAGGACAGGTGATCTCAACTGAAGCTTTCTTT

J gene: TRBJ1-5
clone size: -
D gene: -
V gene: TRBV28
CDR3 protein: CASSSSQPQHF
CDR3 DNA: TGTGCCAGCAGTTCGTCACAGCCCCAGCATTTT

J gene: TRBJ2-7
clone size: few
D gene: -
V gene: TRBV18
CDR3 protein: CASSPRTALYEQYF
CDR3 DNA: TGTGCCAGCTCCCCCAGGACAGCACTCTACGAGCAGTACTTC

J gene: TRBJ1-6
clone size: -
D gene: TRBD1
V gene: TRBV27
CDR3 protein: CASSTTGADSPLHF
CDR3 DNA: TGTGCCAGCAGTACCACAGGGGCTGATTCACCCCTCCACTTT

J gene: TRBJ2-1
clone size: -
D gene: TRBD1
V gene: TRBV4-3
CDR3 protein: CASSQGTGTYNEQFF
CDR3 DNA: TGCGCCAGCAGCCAGGGGACAGGGACCTACAATGAGCAGTTCTTC

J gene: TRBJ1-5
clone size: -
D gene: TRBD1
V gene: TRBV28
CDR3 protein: CASFPGGPGGHSNQPQHF
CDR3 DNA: TGTGCCAGCTTCCCAGGGGGGCCGGGGGGTCATAGCAATCAGCCCCAGCATTTT

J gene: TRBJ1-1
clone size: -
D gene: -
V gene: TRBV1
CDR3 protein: CTSSHSQCGQGPMNTEAFF
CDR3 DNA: TGCACCAGCAGCCATTCCCAATGCGGACAGGGACCTATGAACACTGAAGCTTTCTTT

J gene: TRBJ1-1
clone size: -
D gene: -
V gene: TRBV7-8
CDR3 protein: CASSSPGPRGTEAFF
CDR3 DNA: TGTGCCAGCAGCTCTCCGGGTCCGAGAGGCACTGAAGCTTTCTTT

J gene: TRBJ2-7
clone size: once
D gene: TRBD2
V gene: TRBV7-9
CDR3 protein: CASSLARLAGRTYEQYF
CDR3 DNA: TGTGCCAGCAGCTTAGCGCGCCTAGCGGGACGTACCTACGAGCAGTACTTC

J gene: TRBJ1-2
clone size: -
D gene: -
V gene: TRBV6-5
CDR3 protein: CASSSRDLYGYTF
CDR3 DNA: TGTGCCAGCAGTTCCCGGGACCTCTATGGCTACACCTTC

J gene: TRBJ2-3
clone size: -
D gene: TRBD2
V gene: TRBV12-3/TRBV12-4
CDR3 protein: CASNPGLAHTQYF
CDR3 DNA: TGTGCCAGCAACCCGGGACTAGCGCATACGCAGTATTTT

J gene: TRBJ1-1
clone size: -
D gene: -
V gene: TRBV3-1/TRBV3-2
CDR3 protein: CASSQDEVYTEAFF
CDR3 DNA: TGTGCCAGCAGCCAAGATGAGGTTTACACTGAAGCTTTCTTT

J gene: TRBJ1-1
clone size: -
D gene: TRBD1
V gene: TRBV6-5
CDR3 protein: CASRPGQGRTEAFF
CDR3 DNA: TGTGCCAGCAGGCCGGGACAGGGGAGAACTGAAGCTTTCTTT

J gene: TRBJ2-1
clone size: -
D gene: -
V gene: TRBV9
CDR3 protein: CASSAGPESSYNEQFF
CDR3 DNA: TGTGCCAGCAGCGCCGGGCCCGAGAGCTCCTACAATGAGCAGTTCTTC

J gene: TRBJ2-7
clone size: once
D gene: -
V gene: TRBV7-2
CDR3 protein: CASSLGPGYEQYF
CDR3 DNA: TGTGCCAGCAGCTTAGGCCCGGGCTACGAGCAGTACTTC

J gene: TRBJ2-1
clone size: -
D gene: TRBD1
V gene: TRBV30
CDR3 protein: CAWSATRTGAPYNEQFF
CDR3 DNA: TGTGCCTGGAGTGCGACCAGGACAGGGGCGCCCTACAATGAGCAGTTCTTC

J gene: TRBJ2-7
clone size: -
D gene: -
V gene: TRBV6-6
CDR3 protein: CASSYSSRVEQYF
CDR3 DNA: TGTGCCAGCAGTTACTCGTCCCGTGTGGAGCAGTACTTC

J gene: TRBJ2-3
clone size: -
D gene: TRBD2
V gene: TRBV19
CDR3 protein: CASSIGSGSTDTQYF
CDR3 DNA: TGTGCCAGTAGTATTGGTAGCGGGAGCACAGATACGCAGTATTTT

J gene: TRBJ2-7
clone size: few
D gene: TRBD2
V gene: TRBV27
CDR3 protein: CASRLAGGRYEQYF
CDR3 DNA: TGTGCCAGCAGACTAGCGGGAGGGCGCTACGAGCAGTACTTC

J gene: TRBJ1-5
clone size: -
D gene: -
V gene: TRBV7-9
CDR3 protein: CASSFLLPAAGNQPQHF
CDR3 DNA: TGTGCCAGCAGCTTCCTTCTCCCGGCGGCGGGCAATCAGCCCCAGCATTTT

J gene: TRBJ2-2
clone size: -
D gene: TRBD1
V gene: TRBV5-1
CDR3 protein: CASSTGQGNTGELFF
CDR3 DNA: TGCGCCAGCAGCACCGGACAGGGAAACACCGGGGAGCTGTTTTTT

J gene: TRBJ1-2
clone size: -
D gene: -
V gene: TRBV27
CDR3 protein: CASSLSIGDRAIYGYTF
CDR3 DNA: TGTGCCAGCAGTTTATCAATCGGGGATCGAGCCATTTATGGCTACACCTTC

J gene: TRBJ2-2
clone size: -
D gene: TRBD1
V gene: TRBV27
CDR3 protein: CASSRGTGNTGELFF
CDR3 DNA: TGTGCCAGCAGTCGCGGGACAGGGAACACCGGGGAGCTGTTTTTT

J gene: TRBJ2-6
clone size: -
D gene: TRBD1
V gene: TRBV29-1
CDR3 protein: CSVNQGAGANVLTF
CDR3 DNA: TGCAGCGTCAATCAGGGGGCTGGGGCCAACGTCCTGACTTTC

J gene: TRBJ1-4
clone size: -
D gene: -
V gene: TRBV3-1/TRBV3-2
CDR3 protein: CASSPPRVPFEKLFF
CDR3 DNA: TGTGCCAGCAGCCCCCCCAGGGTTCCTTTTGAAAAACTGTTTTTT

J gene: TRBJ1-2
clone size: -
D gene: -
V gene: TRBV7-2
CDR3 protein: CASSLGVFDYGYTF
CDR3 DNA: TGTGCCAGCAGCTTAGGGGTCTTTGACTATGGCTACACCTTC

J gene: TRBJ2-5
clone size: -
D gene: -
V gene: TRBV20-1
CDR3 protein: CSASFQGGETQYF
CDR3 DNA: TGCAGTGCTAGTTTTCAGGGTGGAGAGACCCAGTACTTC

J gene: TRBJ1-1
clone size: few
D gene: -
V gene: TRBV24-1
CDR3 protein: CATSDRGAEAFF
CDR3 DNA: TGTGCCACCAGTGACAGGGGCGCTGAAGCTTTCTTT

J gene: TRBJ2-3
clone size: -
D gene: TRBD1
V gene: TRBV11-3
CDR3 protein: CASRARDSPRTDTQYF
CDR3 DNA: TGTGCCAGCAGGGCCCGGGACAGCCCAAGGACAGATACGCAGTATTTT

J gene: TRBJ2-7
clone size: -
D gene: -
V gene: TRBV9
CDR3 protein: CASSPGHSYEQYF
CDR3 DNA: TGTGCCAGCAGCCCCGGACATTCCTACGAGCAGTACTTC

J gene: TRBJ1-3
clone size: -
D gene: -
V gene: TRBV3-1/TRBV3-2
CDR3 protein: CASSQYRVSGGNTIYF
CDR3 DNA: TGTGCCAGCAGCCAATACAGGGTTTCCGGCGGAAACACCATATATTTT

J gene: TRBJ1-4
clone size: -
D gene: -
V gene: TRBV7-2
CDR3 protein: CASTSNTYEKLFF
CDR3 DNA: TGTGCCAGCACCTCGAACACGTATGAAAAACTGTTTTTT

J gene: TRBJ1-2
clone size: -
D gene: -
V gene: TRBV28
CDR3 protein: CASSSSSTTAIYGYTF
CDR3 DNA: TGTGCCAGCAGTTCCTCTTCGACGACAGCAATTTATGGCTACACCTTC

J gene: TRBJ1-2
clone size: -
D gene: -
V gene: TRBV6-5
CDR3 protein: CASLRGYGYTF
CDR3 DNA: TGTGCCAGCCTCAGGGGTTATGGCTACACCTTC

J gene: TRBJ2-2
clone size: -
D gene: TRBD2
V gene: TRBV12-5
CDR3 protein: CASGLATSALRTGELFF
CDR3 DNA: TGTGCTAGTGGTTTGGCCACTAGCGCCCTGAGGACCGGGGAGCTGTTTTTT

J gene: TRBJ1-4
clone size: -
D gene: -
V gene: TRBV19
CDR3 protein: CASSARDFGNEKLFF
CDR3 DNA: TGTGCCAGTAGTGCCCGGGATTTTGGTAATGAAAAACTGTTTTTT

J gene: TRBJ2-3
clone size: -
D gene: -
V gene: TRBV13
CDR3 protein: CASSLSVGGPATSTDTQYF
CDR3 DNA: TGTGCCAGCAGCTTATCCGTCGGCGGACCCGCGACTAGCACAGATACGCAGTATTTT